Presented here are 30 T cell receptor beta chains from one specimen sequenced in a study of cytomegalovirus exposure and HLA in healthy donors. The primer mix had 60 Vbeta and 13 Jbeta primers. The assay was immunoSEQ multiplex PCR, and TCRdb's table has in-frame clones only and misses some. This listing includes roughly 80,000 clones. Sequenced sample: PBMCs. The origin of the receptors is a man in his forties or fifties in good health and CMV-seronegative.

The V call is TRBV11-2, the J call TRBJ1-6; no definite D call. Per germline, CDR1 SGHAT and CDR2 FQNNGV. The CDR3 loop spans 15 amino acids. V lost 5 bases and J 7 bases, leaving 15 bases between the germline ends. The CDR3 coding sequence is TGTGCCAGCAGCCCACAGCTTTCTCGAAATTCACCCCTCCACTTT. Translated, it gives CASSPQLSRNSPLHF.

The CDR3 DNA reads as TGTGCCAGCTGCTCCGGGACAGTGAACACTGAAGCTTTCTTT. Translating gives CASCSGTVNTEAFF. This chain connects TRBV2 to TRBJ1-1, with 7 bases matching TRBD1. This CDR3 spans 14 amino acids. The V segment lost 8 bases and the J segment 0 bases; nucleotides outside the gene matches: 6. Germline loops: CDR1 SNHLY, CDR2 FYNNEI.

The chain joins TRBV28 to TRBJ2-5; 8 nucleotides line up with TRBD2. Germline CDR1 reads MDHEN; CDR2 reads SYDVKM. This CDR3 is built from 18 residues. The junction had 10 bases not matched to a gene; V was cut back by 1 base and J by 0 bases. CDR3 nucleotides: TGTGCCAGCAGTTTATCCCACAATCGGGGGGGAAACCAAGAGACCCAGTACTTC. Translation: CASSLSHNRGGNQETQYF.

V gene TRBV7-9 combines with J gene TRBJ1-4; D is ambiguous. In germline, CDR1 is SEHNR, CDR2 FQNEAQ (reference sequence). CDR3 length equals 17 residues. V was pared by 5 bases and J by 10 bases, with 26 bases between. CDR3 sequence reads: CASSLQGGGPKSRKLFF. The CDR3 DNA sequence: TGTGCCAGCAGCCTGCAAGGCGGAGGGCCAAAGAGTCGAAAACTGTTTTTT.

This chain connects TRBV18 to TRBJ1-5; 9 bases map to TRBD1. After removal of 5 bases from V and 8 bases from J, the junction contained 7 bases not matched to a gene. This CDR3 contains 14 residues. Germline V gene data show CDR1 as KGHSH and CDR2 as LQKENI. The CDR3 is CASSSHRGPEPQHF. CDR3 DNA sequence: TGTGCCAGCTCATCACACAGGGGGCCGGAGCCCCAGCATTTT.

The genes are TRBV29-1 and TRBJ1-2; no firm D call. Trimming pared 0 bases from V and 4 bases from J, leaving 9 bases between. The germline CDR1 and CDR2 sequences are SQVTM and ANQGSEA. This CDR3 spans 13 amino acids. The CDR3 sequence is CSVEDYRSYGYTF. The CDR3 region has the DNA TGCAGCGTTGAAGATTACAGATCCTATGGCTACACCTTC.

In the case of this clone: This sample also contains other DNA sequences that code for the same CDR3. The chain uses TRBV6-5 and TRBJ2-7; 8 bases are shared with TRBD1. Germline CDR1 MNHEY, CDR2 SVGAGI. The CDR3 sequence is 13 residues long. V lost 2 bases and J lost 4; bases outside the gene matches: 1. The chain's CDR3 is CASSYRTGYEQYF. In DNA, the CDR3 is TGTGCCAGCAGTTACCGGACAGGGTACGAGCAGTACTTC.

The rearrangement joins TRBV5-1 to TRBJ2-5; 11 nucleotides agree with TRBD1. V was pared by 4 bases and J by 5 bases, with 10 bases of the junction left unmatched. This CDR3 has 16 residues. Germline lookup yields CDR1 SGHRS and CDR2 YFSETQ. CDR3 residues: CASSADRGPIGETQYF. CDR3 sequence (DNA): TGCGCCAGCAGCGCGGACAGGGGGCCAATAGGGGAGACCCAGTACTTC.

The chain recombines TRBV29-1 with TRBJ2-3, with TRBD2 matching over 10 bases. The trim removed 7 bases at V and 5 bases at J, leaving 6 bases unmatched. Germline V gives CDR1 SQVTM, CDR2 ANQGSEA. There are 13 residues in the CDR3. CDR3 DNA sequence: TGCAGCGCCGCTAGCGGGGGAGGAGATACGCAGTATTTT. As protein: CSAASGGGDTQYF.

The chain joins TRBV19 to TRBJ1-6; tentatively, D is TRBD1 (5 bases). This CDR3 has 15 amino acids. Germline CDR1 LNHDA, CDR2 SQIVND (reference sequence). V was pared by 4 bases and J by 0 bases, with 7 bases between. Here the CDR3 reads CASSKTASYNSPLHF. DNA for the CDR3: TGTGCCAGTAGTAAGACAGCCTCCTATAATTCACCCCTCCACTTT.

This rearrangement joins TRBV2 to TRBJ2-1, with TRBD2 identical over 7 bases. The germline V gene encodes CDR1 SNHLY and CDR2 FYNNEI. The CDR3 has 13 amino acids. Germline trimming cut 4 bases from V and 4 bases from J; bases unmatched to any gene: 1. The CDR3 sequence is CASSVRGYNEQFF. The DNA for the CDR3 is TGTGCCAGCAGTGTGCGGGGGTACAATGAGCAGTTCTTC.

This sequence joins TRBV5-1 and TRBJ1-2, with TRBD1 matching over 8 bases. Germline V gene sequence: CDR1 SGHRS, CDR2 YFSETQ. V shed 4 bases, J shed 4 bases, and the junction held 12 bases outside the gene matches. The CDR3 length is 16 residues. DNA for the CDR3: TGCGCCAGCAGCCAACCTGACAGGGGCGTAGTCTATGGCTACACCTTC. This gives the protein CASSQPDRGVVYGYTF.

As concerns this clone: The junction does not match germline at one end; this may be a read error. The genes are TRBV7-7 and TRBJ2-2; D gene uncertain. This CDR3 region has 13 residues. The germline V gene has CDR1 SSHAT and CDR2 FNYEAQ (reference sequence). CDR3 residues: CASSLDLSGELFF. Written as DNA, the CDR3 is TGTGCTAGCAGCTTAGACTTATCCGGGGAGCTGTTTTTT.

The chain combines TRBV15 with TRBJ1-5; D remains unclear. CDR3 length: 16 amino acids. Trimming removed 0 bases from V and 7 bases from J, with 16 bases in between. Germline V gives CDR1 LNHNV, CDR2 YYDKDF (reference sequence). CDR3 protein: CATSRDTGRDGQPQHF. DNA for the CDR3: TGTGCCACCAGCAGAGATACTGGGAGGGATGGACAGCCCCAGCATTTT.

The chain uses TRBV11-3 and TRBJ2-1, with 12 bases identical to TRBD2. V gave up 5 bases and J gave up 7 bases; unmatched junction bases: 6. The CDR3 loop spans 15 amino acids. The germline CDR1 and CDR2 sequences are SGHNT and YENEEA. CDR3 DNA: TGTGCCAGCAGCCTGAACCTAGCGGGGGGGAATGAGCAGTTCTTC. Protein product: CASSLNLAGGNEQFF.

The chain recombines TRBV11-2 with TRBJ2-1, with D possibly TRBD1 on 6 matching bases. The germline V gene encodes CDR1 SGHAT and CDR2 FQNNGV. V was pared by 2 bases and J by 4 bases, with 21 bases between. CDR3 size: 18 residues. CDR3 nucleotides: TGTGCCAGCAGCTTAAGGGGCGCAAGTGGGACAAAGTACAATGAGCAGTTCTTC. It specifies CASSLRGASGTKYNEQFF.

V usage is TRBV28 and J usage is TRBJ2-7; D is perhaps TRBD1 (6 bases). V was clipped by 5 bases and J by 0 bases, with 17 bases between them. CDR3 length: 16 residues. Per the germline V gene, CDR1 is MDHEN and CDR2 is SYDVKM. CDR3 in DNA: TGTGCCAGCAGTACCCGACGGGACATAAGCTCCTACGAGCAGTACTTC. Translation gives CASSTRRDISSYEQYF.

The rearrangement uses TRBV5-1 and TRBJ2-1; TRBD2 agrees at 14 bases. The CDR3 totals 15 residues. CDR1 and CDR2 from the germline V gene are SGHRS and YFSETQ. The V and J ends lost 4 bases and 7 bases, in that order; junction bases with no gene match: 4. The CDR3 loop reads CASSPGLAGVNEQFF. The DNA for the CDR3 is TGCGCCAGCAGCCCGGGACTAGCGGGGGTGAATGAGCAGTTCTTC.

This rearrangement joins TRBV4-2 to TRBJ2-1, with 10 positions matching TRBD2. The germline V gene has CDR1 LGHNA and CDR2 YNFKEQ. The CDR3 loop spans 15 amino acids. V lost 1 base to trimming and J lost 6 bases; unmatched junction nucleotides: 3. This chain's CDR3 is CASSQASGGANEQFF. CDR3 DNA sequence: TGTGCCAGCAGCCAAGCCAGCGGGGGGGCCAATGAGCAGTTCTTC.

The CDR3 DNA reads as TGTGCCAGCAGTGCCCGGACAGGGGGCACAGATACGCAGTATTTT. Protein sequence: CASSARTGGTDTQYF. This chain links TRBV28 with TRBJ2-3, with 9 bases identical to TRBD1. Per germline, CDR1 MDHEN and CDR2 SYDVKM. The V segment lost 5 bases and the J segment 1 base; nucleotides outside the gene matches: 4. This CDR3 has 15 amino acids.

The CDR3 bases are TGTGCCAGCAGCGCAGACACTAATGAGCAGTTCTTC. It is translated as CASSADTNEQFF. The V gene is TRBV9, the J gene TRBJ2-1; no firm D call. This CDR3 contains 12 residues. Trimming stripped 3 bases from V and 7 bases from J, with 8 bases between. CDR1 and CDR2 (germline): SGDLS, YYNGEE. The entire variable domain, with the rest obtained from reference TRBV9 and TRBJ2-1, is as follows: DSGVTQTPKHLITATGQRVTLRCSPRSGDLSVYWYQQSLDQGLQFLIQYYNGEERAKGNILERFSAQQFPDLHSELNLSSLELGDSALYFCASSADTNEQFFGPGTRLTVL.

The chain couples TRBV18 to TRBJ1-1; tentative D call: TRBD1 (5 bases). In germline, CDR1 is KGHSH, CDR2 LQKENI. The CDR3 extends over 14 amino acids. V lost 1 base to trimming and J lost 8 bases, with 14 bases between them. This chain's CDR3 is CASSPQDKRREAFF. Here the CDR3 DNA reads TGTGCCAGCTCACCACAGGACAAAAGAAGGGAAGCTTTCTTT.

V and J are TRBV6-5 and TRBJ2-4, with a tentative D call TRBD2 (7 bases). The CDR3 consists of 13 residues. The ends were cut back, 7 bases at V and 5 bases at J, with 12 bases in the middle. Germline V gene data show CDR1 as MNHEY and CDR2 as SVGAGI. CDR3 in amino acids: CASTRRGQNIQYF. The CDR3 DNA reads as TGTGCCAGCACTCGGCGGGGGCAAAACATTCAGTACTTC.

The J gene is TRBJ1-2, the V gene TRBV6-5, with 10 bases identical to TRBD1. The V segment lost 4 bases and the J segment 5 bases; nucleotides outside the gene matches: 10. Per germline, CDR1 MNHEY and CDR2 SVGAGI. The CDR3 sequence is 16 residues long. Written as DNA, the CDR3 is TGTGCCAGCAGTTCCCGGGACAGGGGTCCTACTTATGGCTACACCTTC. Translated: CASSSRDRGPTYGYTF.

This rearrangement joins TRBV6-5 to TRBJ2-5; 8 bases map to TRBD1. The trim removed 4 bases at V and 4 bases at J, leaving 8 bases unmatched. Germline V gene sequence: CDR1 MNHEY, CDR2 SVGAGI. This CDR3 region has 15 residues. The CDR3 loop reads CASSSRTGRGETQYF. In DNA, the CDR3 is TGTGCCAGCAGTTCTAGGACAGGGAGAGGAGAGACCCAGTACTTC.

The CDR3 coding sequence is TGTGCCAGCAGTTATGGACTAGGTAACACCGGGGAGCTGTTTTTT. This translates into CASSYGLGNTGELFF. This chain connects TRBV6-5 to TRBJ2-2; 7 positions agree with TRBD2. The CDR3 contains 15 residues. Trimming removed 3 bases from V and 2 bases from J; junction bases left unmatched: 3. CDR1 and CDR2 from the germline V gene are MNHEY and SVGAGI.

The chain employs TRBV7-6 and TRBJ1-6; TRBD1 is a possible D gene (5 bases). Between the trimmed V and J ends, which lost 4 bases and 8 bases, there was a span of 9 bases. Looked up from germline, CDR1 is SGHVS and CDR2 is FNYEAQ. The CDR3 contains 13 residues. The CDR3 sequence: CASSSLRDSPLHF. For the CDR3, the DNA is TGTGCCAGCAGCTCCCTCAGGGATTCACCCCTCCACTTT.

The chain combines TRBV4-1 with TRBJ1-3; TRBD1 is a possible D gene (6 bases). Per germline, CDR1 MGHRA and CDR2 YSYEKL. V was pared by 3 bases and J by 2 bases, with 11 bases between. The CDR3 totals 15 residues. CDR3 sequence (DNA): TGCGCCAGCAGCCAGGGTGCAGGGGCTGGAAACACCATATATTTT. It encodes CASSQGAGAGNTIYF.

This rearrangement joins TRBV7-3 to TRBJ1-6; weak D call: TRBD1 (5 bases). Trimming took off 2 bases at V and 4 bases at J, with 15 bases between the two ends. The germline V gene has CDR1 SGHTA and CDR2 FQGTGA. The CDR3 is 17 residues long. The CDR3 DNA reads as TGTGCCAGCAGCTTAGCGGCAGGGAAAGGTTATAATTCACCCCTCCACTTT. This translates into CASSLAAGKGYNSPLHF.

V is TRBV29-1 and J is TRBJ2-1; 12 bases fit TRBD2. The junction had 7 bases not matched to a gene; V was cut back by 5 bases and J by 8 bases. CDR3 length: 14 residues. Germline CDR1 reads SQVTM; CDR2 reads ANQGSEA. The CDR3 DNA is TGCAGCGTTCCTCTAGCGGGGGGGCCCTATGAGCAGTTCTTC. This codes for CSVPLAGGPYEQFF.